This T cell receptor beta chain appears in the sequencing data of a study of CD8+ T cells in alopecia areata. Findings and limits, study-wide: Greater clonality was observed in lesional scalp samples, especially alopecia totalis/universalis, versus normal scalp.

This clone was seen only a few times. Its antigen is still unknown. Gene names are the mouse ones. The read ends 4 residues shy of where the CDR3 ends; the end is completed using the germline J gene. Extracted RNA was reverse transcribed, and the resulting cDNA served as sequencing template. Assay used: immunoSEQ multiplex PCR; TCRdb lists only in-frame clones, some missing. Recorded here are around 100,000 clones, none singletons. Germline V CDR1 and CDR2: NSQYPW, LRSPGD (reference sequence). This CDR3 is built from 15 residues. V lost 0 bases, J lost 1 base, and 9 bases lay in between. This chain connects TRBV1 to TRBJ1-1; D call uncertain. Sample: lesional skin. This receptor was taken from a C3H/HeJ mouse with alopecia areata. Mouse strain MHC haplotype: H2-k. The CDR3 spells CTCSADSPGNTEVFF. The sequenced part of the CDR3 DNA is TGCACCTGCAGTGCAGATAGCCCAGGGAACACA.